The 18 T cell receptor beta chains below come from one sample, sequenced in a study of Graves' ophthalmopathy and Graves' hyperthyroidism. Researchers took RNA transcripts and amplified TCR beta CDR3 regions from them. HTBI primers were used in a first-round RT-PCR, which preceded a second-round multiplex PCR. TCRdb processed the multiplex PCR reads anew with MiXCR; each CDR3 protein has one entry. This table has around 670,000 distinct CDR3 sequences, around 40% appearing once. Sequenced sample: peripheral blood. Every receptor here comes from an adult man with Graves' ophthalmopathy.

This sequence joins TRBV2 and TRBJ1-4, with 10 bases that match TRBD1. Germline CDR1 reads SNHLY; CDR2 reads FYNNEI. Trimming at V came to 6 bases and at J to 10 bases, leaving 11 bases not matched to a gene. The CDR3 has 15 amino acids. The CDR3, as DNA: TGTGCCAGCAGGAACCGACAGGGGGCGCAGGCAAAACTGTTTTTT. As protein: CASRNRQGAQAKLFF.

V usage is TRBV2 and J usage is TRBJ2-7; weak D call: TRBD1 (6 bases). Germline CDR1 is SNHLY and CDR2 is FYNNEI. This CDR3 spans 14 amino acids. Trimming pared 3 bases from V and 2 bases from J, leaving 11 bases between. The CDR3 nucleotides are TGTGCCAGCAGTGAGGCAGGGGATGCCTACGAGCAGTACTTC. Translating gives CASSEAGDAYEQYF.

This clonotype was detected many times. This chain links TRBV7-6 with TRBJ2-5, with 9 bases aligning to TRBD1. CDR3 length equals 15 residues. Trimming at V came to 6 bases and at J to 0 bases, leaving 5 bases not matched to a gene. CDR1 and CDR2 (germline): SGHVS, FNYEAQ. The CDR3, as DNA: TGTGCCAGCAGTCGGACAGGGGCGAACCAAGAGACCCAGTACTTC. Its protein product is CASSRTGANQETQYF.

The rearrangement uses TRBV2 and TRBJ1-4, with 8 nucleotides matching TRBD1. Germline V gene sequence: CDR1 SNHLY, CDR2 FYNNEI. This CDR3 has 14 amino acids. V lost 7 bases to trimming and J lost 8 bases; unmatched junction nucleotides: 9. Here the CDR3 DNA reads TGTGCCAGCACAGGCAGGGGGCGCCTCGAAAAACTGTTTTTT. Residues: CASTGRGRLEKLFF.

The chain uses TRBV7-9 and TRBJ1-3; D might be TRBD1 (6 bases). The germline CDR1 and CDR2 sequences are SEHNR and FQNEAQ (reference sequence). V was clipped by 6 bases and J by 4 bases, with 13 bases between them. The CDR3 has 14 amino acids. The CDR3 protein is CASSIQGKGNTIYF. CDR3 coding DNA: TGTGCCAGCAGTATCCAGGGGAAAGGAAACACCATATATTTT. Complete variable domain (other parts from reference TRBV7-9 and TRBJ1-3): DTGVSQNPRHKITKRGQNVTFRCDPISEHNRLYWYRQTLGQGPEFLTYFQNEAQLEKSRLLSDRFSAERPKGSFSTLEIQRTEQGDSAMYLCASSIQGKGNTIYFGEGSWLTVV.

The chain employs TRBV2 and TRBJ2-5, with 7 nucleotides matching TRBD1. The CDR3 consists of 14 residues. V gave up 7 bases and J gave up 1 base; unmatched junction bases: 6. Germline CDR1 and CDR2: SNHLY and FYNNEI. CDR3 nucleotide sequence: TGTGCCAGCAAAATAAGACAGGGCCAAGAGACCCAGTACTTC. This encodes CASKIRQGQETQYF.

The chain uses TRBV5-6 and TRBJ2-5; 12 nucleotides align to TRBD1. This CDR3 spans 15 amino acids. Germline V gene sequence: CDR1 SGHDT, CDR2 YYEEEE. V trimming: 1 base; J trimming: 11 bases; junction bases outside the gene matches: 9. CDR3 protein: CASSLMGQGAGEQYF. The CDR3 nucleotides are TGTGCCAGCAGCTTGATGGGACAGGGGGCGGGGGAGCAGTACTTC.

This clonotype was observed many times. The V and J genes are TRBV5-1 and TRBJ2-6; the D is unclear. V shed 0 bases and J shed 0 bases, with 7 bases lying between them. The CDR3 runs to 16 residues. Germline assignment: CDR1 SGHRS and CDR2 YFSETQ. CDR3 nucleotides: TGCGCCAGCAGCTTGGACGGACCCTCTGGGGCCAACGTCCTGACTTTC. This encodes CASSLDGPSGANVLTF.

The rearrangement links TRBV20-1 to TRBJ2-6; 13 nucleotides agree with TRBD2. The CDR3 is made up of 18 amino acids. Germline V lookup: CDR1 DFQATT, CDR2 SNEGSKA (reference sequence). V lost 3 bases, J lost 0 bases, and 5 bases stayed unmatched. The CDR3 spells CSARTSGRINSGANVLTF. DNA for the CDR3: TGCAGTGCTAGGACTAGCGGGAGGATTAACTCTGGGGCCAACGTCCTGACTTTC.

The chain joins TRBV2 to TRBJ1-2; TRBD1 matches 9 bases. This CDR3 is 15 amino acids long. Germline CDR1 and CDR2: SNHLY and FYNNEI. Trimming took 6 bases from V and 2 from J; bases not matched to a gene: 7. This CDR3 reads CASSQTGGKNYGYTF. The DNA for the CDR3 is TGTGCCAGCAGCCAAACAGGGGGCAAGAACTATGGCTACACCTTC.

This clonotype was counted many times. At one end, the junction sequence differs from germline, possibly due to a read error. The rearrangement uses TRBV10-3 and TRBJ1-6, with 9 bases that match TRBD1. CDR1 and CDR2 from the germline V gene are ENHRY and SYGVKD. The CDR3 has 14 amino acids. The CDR3 reads CASSYRGQDSPLHF. The CDR3 region has the DNA TGTGCCAGCAGTTACAGGGGGCAGGATTCACCCCTCCACTTT.

This clonotype came up many times. This chain links TRBV7-9 with TRBJ2-5; 15 bases align to TRBD2. The CDR3 extends over 16 amino acids. V lost 5 bases, J lost 5 bases, and 6 bases stayed unmatched. The V gene's germline CDR1 is SEHNR and CDR2 FQNEAQ (reference sequence). CDR3 residues: CASSLGLAGGRETQYF. The CDR3 DNA is TGTGCCAGCAGCCTAGGACTAGCGGGAGGGCGCGAGACCCAGTACTTC.

In its sample, this clonotype was seen many times. The chain has TRBV24-1 and TRBJ2-7; 9 bases line up with TRBD1. Germline V gene lookup returns CDR1 KGHDR and CDR2 SFDVKD. V was pared by 4 bases and J by 1 base, with 1 base of the junction left unmatched. This CDR3 contains 14 residues. CDR3 nucleotide sequence: TGTGCCACCAGTGAACAGGGGGCATCCTACGAGCAGTACTTC. Translated, it gives CATSEQGASYEQYF.

The chain couples TRBV7-9 to TRBJ1-6, with a possible D match to TRBD1 (6 bases). The CDR3 contains 18 residues. The V gene lost 6 bases and the J gene lost 3 bases, with 21 bases spanning the gap. In germline, CDR1 is SEHNR, CDR2 FQNEAQ (reference sequence). DNA for the CDR3: TGTGCCAGCAGTCCTCTTACCGGACAGACTTTCTATAATTCACCCCTCCACTTT. Translation: CASSPLTGQTFYNSPLHF. Using reference TRBV7-9 and TRBJ1-6 for the parts outside the CDR3, the full variable domain is DTGVSQNPRHKITKRGQNVTFRCDPISEHNRLYWYRQTLGQGPEFLTYFQNEAQLEKSRLLSDRFSAERPKGSFSTLEIQRTEQGDSAMYLCASSPLTGQTFYNSPLHFGNGTRLTVT.

This rearrangement joins TRBV9 to TRBJ1-2; a weak D match, TRBD1 (6 bases). The germline V gene encodes CDR1 SGDLS and CDR2 YYNGEE. Trimming left V 4 bases short and J 4 bases short, with 20 bases between. This CDR3 region has 16 residues. CDR3 amino acids: CASSQDLRGFGYGYTF. In DNA, the CDR3 is TGTGCCAGCAGCCAAGATCTAAGGGGGTTTGGCTATGGCTACACCTTC.

Comment on this clonotype: A junction boundary mismatches the germline segment, possibly from a read error. The chain is built from TRBV10-3 and TRBJ1-1, with a tentative D call TRBD1 (6 bases). Germline assignment: CDR1 ENHRY and CDR2 SYGVKD. The CDR3 runs 16 residues. CDR3 sequence reads: CVISEIDSRGGAEAFF. CDR3 DNA: TGTGTCATCAGTGAGATCGATAGCCGGGGGGGCGCTGAAGCTTTCTTT.

The CDR3 sequence is CASSILPGAGANVLTF. Here the CDR3 DNA reads TGTGCCAGTAGTATCTTACCCGGGGCTGGGGCCAACGTCCTGACTTTC. V usage is TRBV19 and J usage is TRBJ2-6; possibly TRBD2 for D (5 bases). Germline V lookup: CDR1 LNHDA, CDR2 SQIVND (reference sequence). This CDR3 has 16 amino acids. Trimming pared 3 bases from V and 2 bases from J, leaving 11 bases between.

The CDR3 region has the DNA TGTGCCAGCAGCGCGCCATCAGGGGGCTCACCCCTCCACTTT. Protein product: CASSAPSGGSPLHF. The chain has TRBV9 and TRBJ1-6; TRBD1 agrees at 8 bases. Per germline, CDR1 SGDLS and CDR2 YYNGEE. This CDR3 is 14 amino acids long. Trimming removed 3 bases from V and 10 bases from J; junction bases left unmatched: 6.